This TCR beta chain was sequenced for a study of cytomegalovirus exposure and HLA in healthy donors (dated 2017 in TCRdb). Notes on the research overall: According to an earlier analysis of a few hundred of the donors, roughly 180 million T cells yielded some 110 million unique TCR beta sequences and 276 Gb of sequence data. An early release that covered about 600 HLA-typed donors contained around 300 gigabases of sequencing data and tens of millions of unique TCR sequences. The genetic ancestry cluster associated with self-reported Caucasian donors included 70% to 85% of the roughly 390 genotyped donors. The study aimed to test whether cataloging public T cell receptors could reveal signatures of past pathogen exposure. The study used immunosequencing to profile the T cell repertoires of approximately 630 subjects and linked those repertoires to cytomegalovirus serostatus. Along with the 666-subject first cohort, a separate validation cohort of 120 different subjects was used. High-throughput TCR immunosequencing, statistical association of individual TCRs with disease status, and machine learning were combined to predict cytomegalovirus infection status. In a later analysis, previously published TCR beta repertoires from hundreds of donors were re-analyzed and high-resolution HLA genotyping was added so that TCR occurrence patterns could be studied. Rather than drawing on any new phenotypic data, the later analysis identified candidate immune exposures from TCR beta sequences and the way those sequences occurred across donors. An earlier analysis of 587 of the donors used high-throughput TCR beta sequencing to judge whether each TCR beta V gene segment behaved as functional or pseudogenic. Donor age, sex, ethnicity and CMV serostatus were compiled together with the repertoire data. A later genetic analysis took genome-wide SNP genotypes for about three fifths of the roughly 670 donors and used that subset as a discovery cohort. All discovery cohort repertoires had been generated using a single sequencing platform. Both class I and class II loci were covered by HLA typing, at four-digit resolution. Typing coverage varied by locus: roughly 629-630 donors for A, B, C, DRB1 and DQB1; roughly 560 for DQA1; about 570 for DPA1; approximately 450 for DPB1. Five DR-DQ haplotypes were treated as single units for association and clustering because of strong linkage in the cohort. Among some 410 genotyped donors of the cohort, an average of about 240,000 unique TCR beta nucleotide sequences were sequenced per donor, roughly a sixth of them non-productive.

Cut back by 6 bases and 4 bases, the V and J ends lie 12 bases apart. Counted from cysteine to phenylalanine, this CDR3 has 14 amino acids. The DNA shown is the 42-base CDR3, in frame from base 1. From a lookup of the germline V gene (reference sequence), CDR1 and CDR2 are MNHEY and SMNVEV. Of note for this clone: Its antigen is not yet known. No much larger clone is present one base from it, and per-base qualities are unavailable.

The cohort consisted of hundreds of healthy bone marrow donors. At the time of sampling, every cohort member was nominally healthy, though immune exposures that went unrecorded were likely present. The donor tested CMV seropositive and was one of the 289 seropositive cohort members. A peripheral blood sample was collected from each donor, and TCR beta sequencing was performed on peripheral blood mononuclear cells. The Qiagen DNeasy Blood Extraction Kit was used to extract genomic DNA from the blood cell samples. The investigation overall reported the following: A later analysis found that most CMV-associated TCR beta chains appeared HLA-restricted, with HLA associations seemingly driven largely by CMV exposure. This cohort had only TCR beta chains sequenced, and the lack of alpha or paired-chain data limited which features could be detected. A further reported finding was that TCR beta sequences accurately predicted the HLA-A and HLA-B alleles for most subjects in the first cohort. Correlated functional status among segregating V segments might reflect linkage disequilibrium, but an unknown experimental factor could not be ruled out. In a later analysis, HLA-associated TCR beta chains showed more clonal expansion and lower generation probabilities than non-associated chains that were equally common. Because some donors lacked HLA typing at each locus, the association tests relied only on the typed subset. According to a later genetic analysis, donors in an Asian-associated ancestry cluster had fewer N-insertions in productive TCRs than the approximately 630-donor mean. V-gene and J-gene trimming of TCR beta chains was associated with a missense DCLRE1C variant in a later genetic analysis, and the association was replicated in an independent cohort. In both the original and validation cohorts, the classifier was reported to diagnose cytomegalovirus status with high specificity and sensitivity. An earlier analysis of 450 to 750 of the donors showed that most TCR beta V segments appeared in productive rearrangements either about 90% or about 30% of the time, which broadly matched IMGT annotations. Most TCR sequences were observed very rarely across donors, whereas some public TCRs were present in many individuals. According to a later analysis, TCR association rates differed among HLA loci, with DRB1 alleles showing the most associated TCRs and HLA-C alleles showing the fewest. Because counts were too low, 15 to 20 rarely observed V segments, including chromosome 9 orphons, were left out of the earlier analysis of 587 of the donors. Strong co-occurrence of HLA alleles, especially DR and DQ, made assigning TCR associations to individual alleles difficult. A later analysis associated 15,000 to 20,000 TCR beta sequences with specific HLA alleles at a false discovery rate of 0.05. A cluster of highly shared sequence variants was judged likely to be a technical artifact of the sequencing pipeline. CMV serostatus was the only immune exposure information available for the cohort. The study gave a list of 150 to 200 TCR beta chains associated with cytomegalovirus. In vitro tests confirmed that a few of the cytomegalovirus-associated TCR beta chains recognize cytomegalovirus antigens. Some IMGT-functional V segments, including TRBV6-2 and TRBV6-3, could not be told apart with the 87-base-pair reads, so those segments were excluded. According to a later analysis, parvovirus B19, influenza, CMV and Epstein-Barr virus appeared linked to several top co-occurrence clusters. The authors suggested that the approach could potentially be generalized to other disease states and immunological phenotypes. The presence/absence analyses assumed that sequencing depth was roughly uniform across donors, and that assumption may not be true.

To prepare the library, the immunoSEQ multiplex PCR assay was applied. For the multiplex PCR, a mixture combining 60 forward primers for TCR Vbeta segments and 13 reverse primers for TCR Jbeta segments was used. Amplification of the CDR3 region of rearranged TCR beta genes was performed with a multiplex PCR assay on genomic DNA. The amplified TCR beta libraries were sequenced on the Illumina HiSeq System as 87-base-pair reads. Processing in the source paper ran as follows. A later analysis tallied 70 million to 100 million unique TCR beta chains across the 550 to 850 repertoires, and approximately 11 million of those chains were shared by two or more donors. To remove PCR and sequencing errors, raw reads were error-corrected and collapsed into unique sequences using a nearest-neighbor algorithm that merged closely related sequences. V, D and J gene segments were assigned by aligning CDR3 sequences to IMGT reference sequences. For a sequence to be retained, a match of at least six nucleotides to both a V gene segment and a J gene segment was required. Rearrangements were called productive when the CDR3 lacked stop codons and stayed in frame with V and J; all others were non-productive. Following IMGT convention, CDR3 was defined as the stretch from the second conserved V-encoded cysteine up to the conserved J-encoded phenylalanine. Sequences without an unambiguous match to a single V gene segment were excluded from the earlier analysis of about 600 of the donors. An earlier analysis of roughly 590 of the donors called V segments functional above 56.7% productive rearrangements and segregating when the between-donor standard deviation exceeded 5%. To diagnose cytomegalovirus status from the catalog of TCR beta chain sequences, a statistical classification framework was built. In a later analysis, TCR nucleotide sequences were compared against IMGT/GENE-DB human TR gene sequences so that V and J genes could be assigned. Using the TCRdist pipeline, a later analysis assigned CDR3 sequences along with most-parsimonious VDJ recombination scenarios. In a later analysis, each TCR beta chain was defined by its CDR3 amino acid sequence together with its V-gene family, and reads lacking a unique V-gene family were excluded. To address suspected cross-contamination and a sequencing artifact, a later analysis removed roughly 580 highly shared, low-generation-probability nucleotide sequences. A later analysis calculated a clonal expansion index for each public chain from normalized within-repertoire ranks of inferred template counts. Generation probabilities in a later analysis came from a VDJ recombination model fitted to out-of-frame rearrangements, and those results were checked against IGoR. In a later analysis, TCR-TCR, TCR-HLA and TCR-CMV co-occurrence was scored with hypergeometric tests, and a repertoire-size bias correction was applied to TCR pairs. In a later analysis, false discovery rates were estimated by permuting HLA or CMV assignments 20 times. A later analysis grouped co-occurring TCRs with DBSCAN, adding TCRdist sequence similarity when clustering within HLA-allele-positive subsets. Co-occurrence clustering excluded repertoires with fewer than 30,000 or more than 120,000 public chains, plus five with anomalous nucleotide sharing. What TCRdb holds here is the immuneACCESS table cut down to in-frame rearrangements. Part of the clones is not present; checked against another copy, under half of the missing clones reflect an unresolved V gene, and the others are unexplained. The V and J calls and clone size were taken over from that table, and D and trimming were inferred from the DNA. The sample has roughly 200,000 clones on record, around 83% of them singletons. The ten top clones hold approximately 1.8% of the sample.

The rearranged chain carries TRBV27 and TRBJ2-2; the D gene is perhaps TRBD1, on 6 matching bases. Sequencing was carried out using PBMCs. The sequence derives from a man aged 40-50 years in good health and CMV-seropositive. The CDR3 region has the sequence CASSRGLRTGELFF. The DNA sequence reads TGTGCCAGCAGCAGGGGATTGCGCACCGGGGAGCTGTTTTTT.